The 16 T cell receptor beta chains given below trace back to one sample, sequenced in a study of T cells in Graves' hyperthyroidism and ophthalmopathy. Amplified regions were TCR beta CDR3 sequences from RNA transcripts. Initially, a first-round RT-PCR of the TCR CDR3 employed the HTBI primer set. TCRdb re-called the multiplex PCR reads through MiXCR, storing one row per CDR3 protein. The data contain 350,000 to 400,000 distinct CDR3 sequences, over 11% of them singletons. Sequencing used blood. The receptors derive from a woman aged 55-69 years with Graves' hyperthyroidism.

This clonotype came up many times. The genes are TRBV30 and TRBJ2-5; D remains ambiguous. Germline-derived CDR1 and CDR2 are GTSNPN and SVGIG (reference sequence). The CDR3 covers 14 residues. V was shortened by 2 bases and J by 1 base, with 11 bases between the two germline ends. CDR3 sequence (DNA): TGTGCCTGGAGTCCCAAGACCCGCCAAGAGACCCAGTACTTC. This gives the protein CAWSPKTRQETQYF.

About this clonotype itself: Mismatch with germline at one junction end may stem from a read error. CDR3 nucleotide sequence: TGTGCCAGCGGCTTAAAAGGGGGTCCCACCACAGATACGCAGTATTTT. It codes for CASGLKGGPTTDTQYF. The J gene is TRBJ2-3, the V gene TRBV7-3; TRBD1 is a possible D gene (6 bases). Per the germline V gene, CDR1 is SGHTA and CDR2 is FQGTGA. This CDR3 is 16 amino acids long.

This clonotype was counted many times. This sequence joins TRBV19 and TRBJ2-5; 7 nucleotides line up with TRBD1. Per germline, CDR1 LNHDA and CDR2 SQIVND (reference sequence). The CDR3 covers 15 residues. The V and J ends lost 1 base and 1 base, in that order; junction bases with no gene match: 3. The CDR3 nucleotides read TGTGCCAGTAGTATAGCCGGGACAGCCCAAGAGACCCAGTACTTC. Translation gives CASSIAGTAQETQYF.

This clonotype was seen repeatedly, ten times or more. The V call is TRBV11-2, the J call TRBJ2-7; unclear D gene. V was pared by 4 bases and J by 6 bases, with 13 bases between. CDR1 and CDR2 from the germline V gene are SGHAT and FQNNGV. This CDR3 region has 13 residues. The CDR3 DNA is TGTGCCAGCAGCTCCTCCGGTATGGGCGAGCAGTACTTC. As protein: CASSSSGMGEQYF.

The chain uses TRBV7-9 and TRBJ2-3, with no clear D. V lost 6 bases to trimming and J lost 9 bases, with 13 bases between them. The CDR3 loop spans 12 amino acids. The V gene's germline CDR1 is SEHNR and CDR2 FQNEAQ (reference sequence). The CDR3 sequence: CASSESAGTQYF. CDR3 nucleotides: TGTGCCAGCAGTGAATCGGCCGGAACGCAGTATTTT.

This clonotype has ten or more counts. The chain has TRBV5-1 and TRBJ2-3, with 8 bases lining up with TRBD2. Losses at the gene ends were 4 bases for V and 3 bases for J; bases not matched to a gene: 1. The germline V gene encodes CDR1 SGHRS and CDR2 YFSETQ. The CDR3 length is 13 residues. In DNA, the CDR3 is TGCGCCAGCAGCCGGGAGGGTACAGATACGCAGTATTTT. The encoded protein is CASSREGTDTQYF.

This clonotype was seen only once. Just one base apart from a much larger clone, this may be a read error. This chain joins TRBV2 and TRBJ2-7, with TRBD2 matching over 7 bases. V dropped 6 bases and J dropped 3; count of bases not matched to a gene: 23. This CDR3 is built from 19 residues. The germline V gene has CDR1 SNHLY and CDR2 FYNNEI. CDR3 sequence: CASSSTYGRWFPGGYEQYF. The CDR3 bases are TGTGCCAGCAGCAGCACATATGGTCGGTGGTTTCCGGGGGGCTACGAGCAGTACTTC.

Only a few counts were recorded for this clonotype. The chain couples TRBV19 to TRBJ2-2, with 8 positions matching TRBD2. Trimming took 4 bases from V and 7 from J; bases not matched to a gene: 8. The CDR3 spans 15 residues. Germline loops: CDR1 LNHDA, CDR2 SQIVND (reference sequence). CDR3 loop: CASSTSRGGNGELFF. CDR3 in DNA: TGTGCCAGTAGTACCTCACGGGGGGGGAACGGGGAGCTGTTTTTT. The full variable domain, with the rest looked up from reference TRBV19 and TRBJ2-2, is DGGITQSPKYLFRKEGQNVTLSCEQNLNHDAMYWYRQDPGQGLRLIYYSQIVNDFQKGDIAEGYSVSREKKESFPLTVTSAQKNPTAFYLCASSTSRGGNGELFFGEGSRLTVL.

The CDR3 coding sequence is TGTGCCAGCAGCGATTGGGGGCGGGGCGGGGGAACCCAGTACTTC. Its translation is CASSDWGRGGGTQYF. The chain has TRBV5-6 and TRBJ2-5; D perhaps matches TRBD2 (7 bases). The CDR3 contains 15 residues. V lost 4 bases, J lost 8 bases, and 21 bases lay in between. Germline CDR1 reads SGHDT; CDR2 reads YYEEEE.

Many counts were recorded for this clonotype. The V gene is TRBV2, the J gene TRBJ2-7; D remains unclear. V gave up 5 bases and J gave up 6 bases, with 14 bases separating them. The CDR3 consists of 13 residues. The germline V gene has CDR1 SNHLY and CDR2 FYNNEI. The CDR3 DNA is TGTGCCAGCAGTCTCAGCTGGATGAGCGAGCAGTACTTC. It is translated as CASSLSWMSEQYF.

In its sample, this clonotype was seen many times. This chain connects TRBV6-1 to TRBJ1-2, with 7 bases that match TRBD1. From germline, CDR1 is MNHNS and CDR2 SASEGT. The ends lost 8 bases at V and 4 bases at J; junction bases unmatched: 13. The CDR3 runs 15 residues. The DNA for the CDR3 is TGTGCCAGCGATAAGGTACAGGCAGGGGGCTATGGCTACACCTTC. Translation: CASDKVQAGGYGYTF.

In this sample, this clonotype turned up many times. V is TRBV2 and J is TRBJ2-1; the D gene is possibly TRBD1 (6 bases). The germline gives CDR1 SNHLY, CDR2 FYNNEI. The CDR3 is 18 amino acids. V lost 8 bases to trimming and J lost 2 bases, with 25 bases between them. CDR3 amino acids: CASRNRVLSTPTYNEQFF. CDR3 sequence (DNA): TGTGCCAGCCGAAACAGGGTCCTATCCACACCTACCTACAATGAGCAGTTCTTC.

This clonotype was detected ten times or more. The V call is TRBV6-1, the J call TRBJ2-3; 11 bases are shared with TRBD2. The germline CDR1 and CDR2 sequences are MNHNS and SASEGT. This CDR3 is built from 13 residues. The trim removed 7 bases at V and 4 bases at J, leaving 1 base unmatched. CDR3 nucleotides: TGTGCCAGCAAACTAGCGGGAGCAGATACGCAGTATTTT. Translated, it gives CASKLAGADTQYF.

This sequence joins TRBV3-1 and TRBJ2-5, with 8 bases that match TRBD2. The CDR3 is 15 residues long. The V and J ends lost 3 bases and 5 bases, in that order; junction bases with no gene match: 8. The V gene's germline CDR1 is LGHDT and CDR2 YNNKEL (reference sequence). CDR3 region: CASSHGGGIVETQYF. The CDR3 region has the DNA TGTGCCAGCAGCCACGGGGGGGGTATCGTCGAGACCCAGTACTTC.

At least ten counts were recorded for this clonotype. J is TRBJ1-2 and V is TRBV30; D might be TRBD1 (5 bases). The germline V gene encodes CDR1 GTSNPN and CDR2 SVGIG (reference sequence). The ends were cut back, 4 bases at V and 2 bases at J, with 11 bases in the middle. This CDR3 has 13 residues. This CDR3 reads CAWNRDLNYGYTF. The CDR3 DNA follows: TGTGCCTGGAACCGGGACCTCAACTATGGCTACACCTTC. Together with reference TRBV30 and TRBJ1-2, the CDR3 gives the full variable domain: SQTIHQWPATLVQPVGSPLSLECTVEGTSNPNLYWYRQAAGRGLQLLFYSVGIGQISSEVPQNLSASRPQDRQFILSSKKLLLSDSGFYLCAWNRDLNYGYTFGSGTRLTVV.

Many counts were recorded for this clonotype. The chain links TRBV27 to TRBJ2-5; 9 bases fit TRBD2. There are 17 residues in the CDR3. The germline gives CDR1 MNHEY, CDR2 SMNVEV (reference sequence). V lost 3 bases, J lost 4 bases, and 12 bases stayed unmatched. DNA for the CDR3: TGTGCCAGCAGTTTGAGGTCGATGGGACTAGCTGGAGAGACCCAGTACTTC. This sequence encodes CASSLRSMGLAGETQYF.